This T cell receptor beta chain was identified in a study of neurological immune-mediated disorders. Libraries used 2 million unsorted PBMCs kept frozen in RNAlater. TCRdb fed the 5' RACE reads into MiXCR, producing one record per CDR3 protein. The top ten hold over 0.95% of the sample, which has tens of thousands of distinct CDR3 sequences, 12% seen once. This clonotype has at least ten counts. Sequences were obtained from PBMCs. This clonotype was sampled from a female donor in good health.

The CDR3 DNA is TGTGCCAGCAGTGAAGAGCCTTGGACAGGGTTAGGCTACGAGCAGTACTTC. Translation: CASSEEPWTGLGYEQYF. J is TRBJ2-7 and V is TRBV6-1; 8 positions agree with TRBD1. There are 17 residues in the CDR3. V lost 1 base, J lost 3 bases, and 11 bases stayed unmatched. The germline gives CDR1 MNHNS, CDR2 SASEGT.